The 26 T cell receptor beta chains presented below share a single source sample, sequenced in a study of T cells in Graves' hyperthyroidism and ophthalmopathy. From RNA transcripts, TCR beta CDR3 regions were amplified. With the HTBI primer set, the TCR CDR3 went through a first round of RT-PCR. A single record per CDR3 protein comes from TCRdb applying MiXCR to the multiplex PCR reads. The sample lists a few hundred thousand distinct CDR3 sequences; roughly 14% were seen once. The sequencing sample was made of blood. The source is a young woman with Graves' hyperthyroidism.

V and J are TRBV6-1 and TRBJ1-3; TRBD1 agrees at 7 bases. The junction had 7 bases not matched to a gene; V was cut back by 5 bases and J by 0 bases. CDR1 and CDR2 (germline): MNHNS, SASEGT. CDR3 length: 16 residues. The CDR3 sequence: CASSQDRASSGNTIYF. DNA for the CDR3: TGTGCCAGCAGTCAAGACAGGGCCAGCTCTGGAAACACCATATATTTT.

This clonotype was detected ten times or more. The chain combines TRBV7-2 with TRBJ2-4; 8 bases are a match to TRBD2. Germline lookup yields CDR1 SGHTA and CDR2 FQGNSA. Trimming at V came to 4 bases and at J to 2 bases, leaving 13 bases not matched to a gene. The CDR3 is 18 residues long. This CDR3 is CASSSVSGRQRTKNIQYF. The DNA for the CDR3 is TGTGCCAGCAGCTCCGTAAGCGGGAGACAGCGAACCAAAAACATTCAGTACTTC.

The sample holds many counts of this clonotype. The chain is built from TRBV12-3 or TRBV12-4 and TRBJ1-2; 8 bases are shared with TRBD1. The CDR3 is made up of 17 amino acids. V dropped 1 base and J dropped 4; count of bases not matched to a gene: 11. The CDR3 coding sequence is TGTGCCAGCAGTTTAGGTAGGACAGGGCGTTCTACCTATGGCTACACCTTC. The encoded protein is CASSLGRTGRSTYGYTF.

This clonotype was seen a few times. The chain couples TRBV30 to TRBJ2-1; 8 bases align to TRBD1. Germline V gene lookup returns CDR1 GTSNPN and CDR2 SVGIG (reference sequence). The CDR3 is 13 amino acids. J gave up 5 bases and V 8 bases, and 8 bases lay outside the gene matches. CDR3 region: CAGNRGFHNEQFF. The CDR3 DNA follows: TGTGCCGGAAACAGGGGGTTTCACAATGAGCAGTTCTTC.

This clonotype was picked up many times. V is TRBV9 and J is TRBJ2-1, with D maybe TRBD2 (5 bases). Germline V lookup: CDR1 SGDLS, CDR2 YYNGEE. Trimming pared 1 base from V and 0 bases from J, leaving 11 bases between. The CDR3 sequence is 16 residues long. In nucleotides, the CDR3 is TGTGCCAGCAGCGTACCCAGCGGTAGCTCCTACAATGAGCAGTTCTTC. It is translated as CASSVPSGSSYNEQFF.

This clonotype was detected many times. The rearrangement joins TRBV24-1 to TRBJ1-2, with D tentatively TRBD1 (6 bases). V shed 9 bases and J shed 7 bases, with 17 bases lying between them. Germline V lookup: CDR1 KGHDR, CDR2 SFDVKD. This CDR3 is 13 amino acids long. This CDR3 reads CATQSRGGGGYTF. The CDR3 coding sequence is TGTGCCACCCAAAGCCGGGGGGGCGGTGGCTACACCTTC.

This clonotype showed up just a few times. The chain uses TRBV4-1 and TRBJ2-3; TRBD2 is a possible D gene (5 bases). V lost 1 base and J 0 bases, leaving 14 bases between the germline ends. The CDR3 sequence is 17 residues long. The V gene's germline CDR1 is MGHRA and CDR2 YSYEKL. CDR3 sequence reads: CASSQVVARLSTDTQYF. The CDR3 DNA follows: TGCGCCAGCAGCCAAGTCGTGGCGAGACTAAGCACAGATACGCAGTATTTT.

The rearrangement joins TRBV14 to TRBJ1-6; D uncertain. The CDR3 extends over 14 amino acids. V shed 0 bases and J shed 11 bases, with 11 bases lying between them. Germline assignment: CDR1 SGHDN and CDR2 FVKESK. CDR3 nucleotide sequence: TGTGCCAGCAGCCAAGACGGTCGGTTTCCACCCCTCCACTTT. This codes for CASSQDGRFPPLHF.

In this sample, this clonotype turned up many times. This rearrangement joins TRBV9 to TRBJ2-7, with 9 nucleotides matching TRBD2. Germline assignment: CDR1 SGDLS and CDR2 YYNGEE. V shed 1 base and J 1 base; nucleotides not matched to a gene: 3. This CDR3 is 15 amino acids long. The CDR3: CASSVTSGRSYEQYF. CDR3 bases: TGTGCCAGCAGCGTAACCAGCGGGAGGTCCTACGAGCAGTACTTC. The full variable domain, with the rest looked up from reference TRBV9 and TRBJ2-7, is DSGVTQTPKHLITATGQRVTLRCSPRSGDLSVYWYQQSLDQGLQFLIQYYNGEERAKGNILERFSAQQFPDLHSELNLSSLELGDSALYFCASSVTSGRSYEQYFGPGTRLTVT.

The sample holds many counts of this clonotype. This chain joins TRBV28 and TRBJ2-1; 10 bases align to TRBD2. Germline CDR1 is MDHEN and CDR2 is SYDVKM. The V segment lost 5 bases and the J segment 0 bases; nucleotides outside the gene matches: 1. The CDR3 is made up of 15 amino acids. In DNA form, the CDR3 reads TGTGCCAGCAGTAGCGGGAGGGCCTCCTACAATGAGCAGTTCTTC. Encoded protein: CASSSGRASYNEQFF.

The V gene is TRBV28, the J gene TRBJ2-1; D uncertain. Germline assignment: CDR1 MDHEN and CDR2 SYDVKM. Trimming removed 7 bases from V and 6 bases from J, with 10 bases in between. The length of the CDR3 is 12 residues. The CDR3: CASTKGGNEQFF. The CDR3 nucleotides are TGTGCCAGCACCAAAGGTGGCAATGAGCAGTTCTTC.

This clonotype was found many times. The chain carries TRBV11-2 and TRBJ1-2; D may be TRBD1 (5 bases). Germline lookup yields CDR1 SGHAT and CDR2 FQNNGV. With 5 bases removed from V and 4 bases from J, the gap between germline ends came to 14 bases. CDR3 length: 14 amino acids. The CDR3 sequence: CASSPDRGSYGYTF. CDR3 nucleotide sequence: TGTGCCAGCAGCCCAGATCGGGGGAGCTATGGCTACACCTTC. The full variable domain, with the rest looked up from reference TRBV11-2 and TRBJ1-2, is EAGVAQSPRYKIIEKRQSVAFWCNPISGHATLYWYQQILGQGPKLLIQFQNNGVVDDSQLPKDRFSAERLKGVDSTLKIQPAKLEDSAVYLCASSPDRGSYGYTFGSGTRLTVV.

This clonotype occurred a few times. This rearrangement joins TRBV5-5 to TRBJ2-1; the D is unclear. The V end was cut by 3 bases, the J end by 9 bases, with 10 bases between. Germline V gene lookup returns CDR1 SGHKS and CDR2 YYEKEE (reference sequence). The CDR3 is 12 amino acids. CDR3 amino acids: CASSWGSTEQFF. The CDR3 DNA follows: TGTGCCAGCAGCTGGGGAAGTACTGAGCAGTTCTTC.

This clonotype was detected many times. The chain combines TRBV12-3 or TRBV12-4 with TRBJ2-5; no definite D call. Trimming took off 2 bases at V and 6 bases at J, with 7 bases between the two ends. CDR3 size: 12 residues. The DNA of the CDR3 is TGTGCCAGCAGTTTAACCAGTCAGACCCAGTACTTC. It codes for CASSLTSQTQYF.

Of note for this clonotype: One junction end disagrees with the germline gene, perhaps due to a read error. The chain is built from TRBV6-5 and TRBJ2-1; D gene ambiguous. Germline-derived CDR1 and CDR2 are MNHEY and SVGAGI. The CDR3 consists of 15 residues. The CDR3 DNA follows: TGTGCCAACAGTTGCTCGGCCCGGAGCTACAATGAGCAGTTCTTC. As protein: CANSCSARSYNEQFF.

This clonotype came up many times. CDR3 in amino acids: CASSPRSQPPTEAFF. The CDR3 DNA reads TGTGCCAGCTCACCCCGGAGCCAACCCCCCACTGAAGCTTTCTTT. The chain recombines TRBV18 with TRBJ1-1; the D is unclear. V lost 3 bases to trimming and J lost 4 bases, with 15 bases between them. The V gene's germline CDR1 is KGHSH and CDR2 LQKENI. The CDR3 loop spans 15 amino acids. Using reference TRBV18 and TRBJ1-1 for the parts outside the CDR3, the full variable domain is NAGVMQNPRHLVRRRGQEARLRCSPMKGHSHVYWYRQLPEEGLKFMVYLQKENIIDESGMPKERFSAEFPKEGPSILRIQQVVRGDSAAYFCASSPRSQPPTEAFFGQGTRLTVV.

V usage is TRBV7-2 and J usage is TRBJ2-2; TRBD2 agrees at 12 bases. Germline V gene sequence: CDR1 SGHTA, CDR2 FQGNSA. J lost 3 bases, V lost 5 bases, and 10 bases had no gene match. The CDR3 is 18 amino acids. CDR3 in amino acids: CASSPQLAGGPYTGELFF. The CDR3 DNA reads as TGTGCCAGCAGCCCGCAACTAGCGGGAGGACCTTACACCGGGGAGCTGTTTTTT.

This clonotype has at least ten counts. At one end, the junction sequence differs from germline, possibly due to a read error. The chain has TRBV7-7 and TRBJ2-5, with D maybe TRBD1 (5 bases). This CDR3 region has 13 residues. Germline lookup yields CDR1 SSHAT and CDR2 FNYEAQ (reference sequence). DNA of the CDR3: TGTGCTAGCAGCACCCAGGGAACGGAGACCCAGTACTTC. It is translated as CASSTQGTETQYF.

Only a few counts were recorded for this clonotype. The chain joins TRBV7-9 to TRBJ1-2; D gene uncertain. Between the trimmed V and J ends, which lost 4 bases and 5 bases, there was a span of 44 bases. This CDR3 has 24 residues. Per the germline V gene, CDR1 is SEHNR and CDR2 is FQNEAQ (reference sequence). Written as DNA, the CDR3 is TGTGCCAGCAGCTCAGGACCGGGATTACGACCGATCCGCATAGAAAGTAGTAGATTTTATGGCTACACCTTC. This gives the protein CASSSGPGLRPIRIESSRFYGYTF.

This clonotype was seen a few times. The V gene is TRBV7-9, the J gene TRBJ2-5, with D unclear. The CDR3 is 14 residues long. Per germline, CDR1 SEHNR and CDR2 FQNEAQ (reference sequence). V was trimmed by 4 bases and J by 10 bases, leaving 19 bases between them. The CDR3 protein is CASSSASYYVRQYF. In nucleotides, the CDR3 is TGTGCCAGCAGCTCGGCGTCTTACTACGTTCGCCAGTACTTC.

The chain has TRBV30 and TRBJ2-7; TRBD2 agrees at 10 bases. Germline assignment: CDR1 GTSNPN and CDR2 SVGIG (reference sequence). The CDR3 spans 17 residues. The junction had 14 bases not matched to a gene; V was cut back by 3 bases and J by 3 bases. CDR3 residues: CAWSDRTSGILNYEQYF. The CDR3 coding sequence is TGTGCCTGGAGCGACCGGACTAGCGGAATCCTCAACTACGAGCAGTACTTC. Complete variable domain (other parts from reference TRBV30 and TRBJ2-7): SQTIHQWPATLVQPVGSPLSLECTVEGTSNPNLYWYRQAAGRGLQLLFYSVGIGQISSEVPQNLSASRPQDRQFILSSKKLLLSDSGFYLCAWSDRTSGILNYEQYFGPGTRLTVT.

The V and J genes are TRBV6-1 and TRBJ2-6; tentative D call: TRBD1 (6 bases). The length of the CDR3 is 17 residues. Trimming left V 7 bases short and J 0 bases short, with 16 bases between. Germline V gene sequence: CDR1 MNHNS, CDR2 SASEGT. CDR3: CASKLGQINSGANVLTF. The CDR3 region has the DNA TGTGCCAGCAAATTAGGACAGATAAACTCTGGGGCCAACGTCCTGACTTTC.

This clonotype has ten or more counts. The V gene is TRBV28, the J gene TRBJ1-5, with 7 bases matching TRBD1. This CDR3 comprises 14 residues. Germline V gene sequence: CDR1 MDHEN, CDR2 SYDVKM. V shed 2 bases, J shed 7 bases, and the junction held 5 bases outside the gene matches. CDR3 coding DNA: TGTGCCAGCAGTTTACCCGACAGGGTACAGCCCCAGCATTTT. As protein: CASSLPDRVQPQHF.

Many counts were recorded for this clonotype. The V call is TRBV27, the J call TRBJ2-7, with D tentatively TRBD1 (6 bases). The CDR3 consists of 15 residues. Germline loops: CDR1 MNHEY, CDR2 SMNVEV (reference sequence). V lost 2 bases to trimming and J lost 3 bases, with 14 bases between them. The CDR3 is CASSLSAGVGYEQYF. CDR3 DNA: TGTGCCAGCAGTTTAAGCGCAGGGGTGGGCTACGAGCAGTACTTC.

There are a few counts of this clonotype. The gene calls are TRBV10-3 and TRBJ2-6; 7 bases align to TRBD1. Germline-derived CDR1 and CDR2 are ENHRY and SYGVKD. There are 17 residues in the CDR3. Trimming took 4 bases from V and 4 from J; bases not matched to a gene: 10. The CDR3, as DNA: TGTGCCATCAGTGGCAACGACAGGGTGAGAGGGGCCAACGTCCTGACTTTC. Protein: CAISGNDRVRGANVLTF.

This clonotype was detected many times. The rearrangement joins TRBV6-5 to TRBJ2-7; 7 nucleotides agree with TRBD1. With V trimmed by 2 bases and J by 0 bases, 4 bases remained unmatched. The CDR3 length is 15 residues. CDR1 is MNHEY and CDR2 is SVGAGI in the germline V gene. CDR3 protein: CASSYPDRSSYEQYF. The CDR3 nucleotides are TGTGCCAGCAGTTACCCGGACAGGAGCTCCTACGAGCAGTACTTC.